This T cell receptor beta chain is drawn from a study of cytomegalovirus exposure and HLA in healthy donors. Study-level points and caveats: Presence/absence analyses took donor sequencing depth as roughly uniform.

In the PCR, 60 Vbeta and 13 Jbeta primers were used. Method: immunoSEQ multiplex PCR; TCRdb's copy keeps in-frame clones and lacks some. The sample contains about 170,000 clones, around 85% of which appear only once. Details on this clone: Its antigen is unknown.

Trimming took 11 bases from V and 4 from J, leaving 17 bases between them. CDR3 length: 13 residues. From germline, CDR1 is MNHEY and CDR2 SMNVEV (reference sequence). The rearrangement joins TRBV27 to TRBJ2-5; D might be TRBD2 (6 bases). This clonotype was obtained from a boy under 10 years old in good health and CMV-seronegative. The sample taken for sequencing was PBMCs. The CDR3 DNA reads TGTGCCTGTGTGGGCGGGGTCCCAGAGACCCAGTACTTC. Amino acids: CACVGGVPETQYF.